This entry features one TCR beta chain sequence. Per-base quality was not reported, and no clone a single base away is much larger than it. The treatment or condition label of this sample denotes: live attenuated yellow fever vaccine strain. PBMCs were isolated from peripheral blood using a standard Ficoll-Paque protocol. RNA from sorted memory subsets was extracted with the RNeasy Micro Kit. Synthesis of TCR cDNA relied on 5'RACE template switching, a step that introduced a universal primer site along with unique molecular identifiers. Priming of cDNA synthesis was performed from both the TCR alpha and TCR beta constant segments. Library amplification involved two PCR steps, and the second step added sample barcodes and sequencing adapters. Sequencing of the libraries was done on either Illumina HiSeq 2500 (2x100 bp) or NovaSeq (2x150 bp). The authors' analysis ran thus. MIGEC handled demultiplexing of reads and collapsing into UMI consensus sequences, while MiXCR performed V(D)J alignment. Clonotypes responding to the vaccine were identified with edgeR on replicate PBMC samples, with the criteria of FDR below 0.01 and a log2 fold change above 5 up to day 15. Bulk clonotypes were assigned CD4 or CD8 identity according to which sequenced CD4 or CD8 repertoire held them at higher abundance. Clonotype frequencies in memory subsets were weighted by FACS-sorted cell numbers to estimate each clone's distribution across memory phenotypes. TCRdb reworked the public reads: Q25 trimming with fastp, MiXCR clone assembly, productive beta chains retained. Entries are consolidated by CDR3 protein sequence, retaining the most common genes and DNA. The V and J calls follow TCRdb's processing rather than the paper's. Within this sample are 40,000 to 50,000 distinct CDR3 sequences, with 5.5% to 8% of them counted one time only. The ten top clones hold 8.5% to 12% of the sample.

The data were taken from a study of T cells after yellow fever vaccination (dated by TCRdb to the late 2010s). Context from the whole study: Memory subsets (EM, EMRA, CM and Tscm) were sorted on a BD FACS Aria III using CD3, CD45RA, CCR7 and CD95 staining. Two healthy male donors, one aged 18 to 30 and one aged 30 to 40 years, were included in the cohort. Memory subsets were sorted on days 0, 15 and 45 and at 18 months following primary vaccination, and on days 0, 15 and 45 following the 30-year booster. Blood was collected at multiple timepoints before and after primary and secondary immunization, and bulk PBMC replicates and cell subsets were isolated. To track T-cell clones before and after primary and booster YFV17D yellow fever vaccination, bulk TCR alpha and beta repertoires were sequenced longitudinally. The SMART-Seq v4 Ultra Low Input RNA kit was used to prepare libraries from fractions with low cell numbers.

V and J are trimmed by 4 bases and 7 bases, and the gene matches miss 9 bases of the junction. From the germline V gene, CDR1 is SGHRS and CDR2 is YFSETQ. Taken from cysteine to phenylalanine, the CDR3 has 15 residues. The entry retains the CDR3 DNA only, 45 bases that are in frame from base 1. Findings and caveats that apply to the study as a whole: In the sorted memory subsets on day 0, nearly all vaccine-responding clonotypes were below the level of detection. The secondary T-cell response was found to be weaker but faster than the primary response, with a peak reached on day 5 rather than on day 15. Most clones expanded after primary vaccination (around 96% of CD4 and 88% of CD8) were re-detected after the booster, suggesting that broad memory maintenance occurred. Computational filtering was required because FACS-sorted repertoires could contain abundant contaminating clonotypes from the bulk population. A small fraction of clonotypes showed up in both the CD4 and CD8 compartments, probably as a result of convergent recombination. Because the study included only a couple of donors, the extent to which the findings can be generalized is limited.

This sequence uses TRBV5-1 and TRBJ1-4; TRBD1 lines up with 8 middle nucleotides. The sequence came from a man aged 25-45 years who received the YFV17D yellow fever vaccine. The sequences come from PBMCs, either bulk or a sorted T-cell subset (CD4+, CD8+, memory, or dextramer-sorted; not recorded which), collected 45 days after the yellow fever booster vaccination. The nucleotide sequence is given as TGCGCCAGCAGCCGGGACCGGACAGGGTCTGAAAAACTGTTTTTT. Its translation is CASSRDRTGSEKLFF.